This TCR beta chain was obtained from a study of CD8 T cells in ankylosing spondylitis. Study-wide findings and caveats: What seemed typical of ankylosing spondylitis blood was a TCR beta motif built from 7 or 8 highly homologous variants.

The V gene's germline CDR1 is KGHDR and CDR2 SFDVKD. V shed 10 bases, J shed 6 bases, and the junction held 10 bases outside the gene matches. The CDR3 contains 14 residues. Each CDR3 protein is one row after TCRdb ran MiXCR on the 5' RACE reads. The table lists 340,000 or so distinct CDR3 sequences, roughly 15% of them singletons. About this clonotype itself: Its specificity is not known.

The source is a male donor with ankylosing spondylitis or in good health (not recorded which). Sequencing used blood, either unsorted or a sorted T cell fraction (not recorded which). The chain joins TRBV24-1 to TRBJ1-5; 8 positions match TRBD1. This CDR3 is CATQSGGNGQPQHF. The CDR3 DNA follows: TGTGCCACTCAATCAGGGGGCAACGGTCAGCCCCAGCATTTT.